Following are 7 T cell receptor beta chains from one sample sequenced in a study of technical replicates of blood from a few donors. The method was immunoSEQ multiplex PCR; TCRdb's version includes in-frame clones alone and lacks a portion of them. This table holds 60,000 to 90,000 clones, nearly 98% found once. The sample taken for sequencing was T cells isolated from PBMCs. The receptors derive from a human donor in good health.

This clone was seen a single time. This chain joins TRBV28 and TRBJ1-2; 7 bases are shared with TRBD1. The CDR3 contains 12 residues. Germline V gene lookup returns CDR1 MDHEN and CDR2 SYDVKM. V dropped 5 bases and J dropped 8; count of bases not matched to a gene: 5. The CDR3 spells CASSPTGEGYTF. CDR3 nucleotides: TGTGCCAGCAGTCCTACAGGGGAGGGCTACACCTTC.

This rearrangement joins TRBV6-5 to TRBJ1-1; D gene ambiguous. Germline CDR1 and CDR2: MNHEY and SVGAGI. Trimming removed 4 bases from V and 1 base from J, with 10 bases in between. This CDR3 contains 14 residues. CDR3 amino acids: CASSWSLTNTEAFF. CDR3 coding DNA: TGTGCCAGCAGTTGGAGTCTGACGAACACTGAAGCTTTCTTT.

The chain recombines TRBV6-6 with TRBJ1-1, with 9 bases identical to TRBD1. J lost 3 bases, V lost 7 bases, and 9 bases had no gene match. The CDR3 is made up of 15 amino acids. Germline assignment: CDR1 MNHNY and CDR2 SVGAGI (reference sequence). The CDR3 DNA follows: TGTGCCAGCACTATCTGGGGACAGGGTGACACTGAAGCTTTCTTT. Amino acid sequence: CASTIWGQGDTEAFF.

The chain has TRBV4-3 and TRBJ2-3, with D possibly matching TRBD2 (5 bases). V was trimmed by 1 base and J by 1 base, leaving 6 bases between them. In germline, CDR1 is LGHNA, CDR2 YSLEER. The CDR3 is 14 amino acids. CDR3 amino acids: CASSQGRGTDTQYF. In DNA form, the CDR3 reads TGCGCCAGCAGCCAAGGGCGGGGCACAGATACGCAGTATTTT.

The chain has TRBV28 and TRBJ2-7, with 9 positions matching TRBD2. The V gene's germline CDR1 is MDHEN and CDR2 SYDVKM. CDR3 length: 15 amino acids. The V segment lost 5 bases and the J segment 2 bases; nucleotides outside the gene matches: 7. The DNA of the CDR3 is TGTGCCAGCAGTAGTAGCGGGAGTAGCGCCTACGAGCAGTACTTC. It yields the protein CASSSSGSSAYEQYF.

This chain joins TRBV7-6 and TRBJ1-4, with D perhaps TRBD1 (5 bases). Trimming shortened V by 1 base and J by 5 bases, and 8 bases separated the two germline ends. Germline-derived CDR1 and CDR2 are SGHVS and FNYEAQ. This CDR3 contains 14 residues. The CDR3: CASSLVRGNEKLFF. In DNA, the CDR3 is TGTGCCAGCAGCTTAGTTCGGGGGAATGAAAAACTGTTTTTT.

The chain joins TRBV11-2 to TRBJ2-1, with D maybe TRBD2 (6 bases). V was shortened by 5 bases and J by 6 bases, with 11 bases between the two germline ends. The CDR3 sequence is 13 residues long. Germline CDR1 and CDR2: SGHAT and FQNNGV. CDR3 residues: CASSLLTSNEQFF. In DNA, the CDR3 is TGTGCCAGCAGCCTCTTGACTAGCAATGAGCAGTTCTTC.